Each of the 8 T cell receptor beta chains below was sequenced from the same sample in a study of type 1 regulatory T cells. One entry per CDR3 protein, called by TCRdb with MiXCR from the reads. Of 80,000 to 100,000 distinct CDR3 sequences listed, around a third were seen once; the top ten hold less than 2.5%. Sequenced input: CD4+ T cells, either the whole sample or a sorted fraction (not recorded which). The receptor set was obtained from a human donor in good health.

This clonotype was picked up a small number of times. The chain's CDR3 is CASSLDTGTDTIYF. CDR3 coding DNA: TGTGCCAGCAGCTTAGACACAGGGACGGACACCATATATTTT. The chain employs TRBV5-5 and TRBJ1-3; a weak D match, TRBD1 (6 bases). The CDR3 extends over 14 amino acids. V lost 2 bases to trimming and J lost 8 bases, with 14 bases between them. Germline V gene data show CDR1 as SGHKS and CDR2 as YYEKEE (reference sequence).

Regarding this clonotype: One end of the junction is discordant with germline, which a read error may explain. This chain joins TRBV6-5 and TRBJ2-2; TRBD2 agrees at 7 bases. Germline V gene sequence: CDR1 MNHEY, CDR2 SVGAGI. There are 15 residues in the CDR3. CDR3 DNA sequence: TGTGCCAGCAGTTACTCGGTGGGAGGGCCCGGGGGGCTGTTTTTT. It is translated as CASSYSVGGPGGLFF.

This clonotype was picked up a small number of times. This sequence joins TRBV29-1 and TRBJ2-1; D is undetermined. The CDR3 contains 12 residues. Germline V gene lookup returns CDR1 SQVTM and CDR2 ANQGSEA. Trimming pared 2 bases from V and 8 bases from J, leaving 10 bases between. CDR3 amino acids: CSVERLVDEQFF. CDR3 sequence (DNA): TGCAGCGTTGAACGGCTAGTTGATGAGCAGTTCTTC.

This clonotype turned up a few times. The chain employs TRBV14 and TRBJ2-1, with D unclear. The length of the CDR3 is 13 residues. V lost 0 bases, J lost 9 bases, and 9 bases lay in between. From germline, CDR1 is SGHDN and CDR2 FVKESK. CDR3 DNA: TGTGCCAGCAGCCAAGATATCTATCGTGAGCAGTTCTTC. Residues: CASSQDIYREQFF.

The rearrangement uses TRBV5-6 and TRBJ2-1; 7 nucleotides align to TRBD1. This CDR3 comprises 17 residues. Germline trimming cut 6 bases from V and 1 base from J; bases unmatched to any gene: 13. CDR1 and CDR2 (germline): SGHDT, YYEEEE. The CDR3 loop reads CASKDELSTGSYNEQFF. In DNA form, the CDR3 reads TGTGCCAGCAAAGATGAACTTTCGACAGGGTCCTACAATGAGCAGTTCTTC.

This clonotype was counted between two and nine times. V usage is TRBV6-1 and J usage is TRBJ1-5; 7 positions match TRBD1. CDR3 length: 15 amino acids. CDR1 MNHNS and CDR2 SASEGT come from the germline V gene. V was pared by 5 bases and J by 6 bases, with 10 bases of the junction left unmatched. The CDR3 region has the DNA TGTGCCAGCAGTACCCTGACAGGGACGGGTCAGCCCCAGCATTTT. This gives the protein CASSTLTGTGQPQHF.

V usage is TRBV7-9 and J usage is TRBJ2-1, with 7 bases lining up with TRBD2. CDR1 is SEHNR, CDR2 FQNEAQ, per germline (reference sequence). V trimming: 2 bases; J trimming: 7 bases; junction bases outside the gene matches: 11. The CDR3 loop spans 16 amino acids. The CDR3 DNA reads TGTGCCAGCAGCTTACCAGCGGGGTCTGTTTTGAATGAGCAGTTCTTC. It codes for CASSLPAGSVLNEQFF.

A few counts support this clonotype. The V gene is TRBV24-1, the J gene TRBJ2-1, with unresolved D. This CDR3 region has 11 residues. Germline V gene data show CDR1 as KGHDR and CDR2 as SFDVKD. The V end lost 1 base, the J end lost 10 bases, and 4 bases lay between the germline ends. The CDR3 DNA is TGTGCCACCAGTGATTTTAAAGAGCAGTTCTTC. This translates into CATSDFKEQFF.